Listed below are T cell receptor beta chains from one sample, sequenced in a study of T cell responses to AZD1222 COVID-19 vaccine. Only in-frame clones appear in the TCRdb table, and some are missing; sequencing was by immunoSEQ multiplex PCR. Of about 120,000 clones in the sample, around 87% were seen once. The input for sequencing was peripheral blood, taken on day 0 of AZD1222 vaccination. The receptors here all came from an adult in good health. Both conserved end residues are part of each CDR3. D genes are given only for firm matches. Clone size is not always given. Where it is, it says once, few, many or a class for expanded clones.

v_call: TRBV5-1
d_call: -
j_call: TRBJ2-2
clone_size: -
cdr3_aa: CASSLGILSNTGELFF
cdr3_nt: TGCGCCAGCAGCTTGGGAATTTTGTCGAACACCGGGGAGCTGTTTTTT

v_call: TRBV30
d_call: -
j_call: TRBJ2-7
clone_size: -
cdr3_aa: CAWSEDQRQYF
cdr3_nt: TGTGCCTGGAGCGAGGACCAGCGGCAGTACTTC

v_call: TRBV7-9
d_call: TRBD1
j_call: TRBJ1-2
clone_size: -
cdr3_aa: CASSSLNRDRGEGYTF
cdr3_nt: TGTGCCAGCAGCTCACTGAACCGGGACAGGGGAGAAGGCTACACCTTC

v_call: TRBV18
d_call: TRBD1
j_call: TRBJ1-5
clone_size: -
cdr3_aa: CASSPETGGSGGPQHF
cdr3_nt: TGTGCCAGCTCACCGGAGACAGGGGGCAGCGGTGGGCCCCAGCATTTT

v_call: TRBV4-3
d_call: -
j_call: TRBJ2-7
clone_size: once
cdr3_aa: CASSHRLEGTYEQYF
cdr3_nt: TGCGCCAGCAGCCACCGCCTTGAGGGAACCTACGAGCAGTACTTC

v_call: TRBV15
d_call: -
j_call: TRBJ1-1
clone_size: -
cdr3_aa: CATSRDFGGPEAFF
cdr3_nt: TGTGCCACCAGCAGAGATTTTGGAGGTCCTGAAGCTTTCTTT

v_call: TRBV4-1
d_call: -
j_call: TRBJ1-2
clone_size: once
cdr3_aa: CASSQEGLDGYTF
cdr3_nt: TGCGCCAGCAGCCAAGAGGGCCTCGATGGCTACACCTTC

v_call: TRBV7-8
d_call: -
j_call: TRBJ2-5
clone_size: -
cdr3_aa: CASSLLQGKTQYF
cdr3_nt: TGTGCCAGCAGCTTACTCCAGGGAAAGACCCAGTACTTC

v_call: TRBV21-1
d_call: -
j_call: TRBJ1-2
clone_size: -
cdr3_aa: CASSKARSRNGYTF
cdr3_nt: TGTGCCAGCAGCAAAGCGCGGAGCCGGAATGGCTACACCTTC

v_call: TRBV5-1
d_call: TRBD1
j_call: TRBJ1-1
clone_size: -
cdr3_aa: CASSLSISGGGTEAFF
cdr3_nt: TGCGCCAGCAGCTTGAGTATTTCAGGGGGTGGTACTGAAGCTTTCTTT

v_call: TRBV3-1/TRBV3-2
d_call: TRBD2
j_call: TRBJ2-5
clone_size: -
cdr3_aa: CASSPLLAGGPRETQYF
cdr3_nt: TGTGCCAGCAGCCCCCTACTAGCGGGAGGGCCTCGGGAGACCCAGTACTTC

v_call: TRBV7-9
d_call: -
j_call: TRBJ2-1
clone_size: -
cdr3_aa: CASSLTGSNEQFF
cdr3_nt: TGTGCCAGCAGCTTAACCGGAAGCAATGAGCAGTTCTTC

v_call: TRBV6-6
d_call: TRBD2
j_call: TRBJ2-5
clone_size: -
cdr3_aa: CASSYELAGFGETQYF
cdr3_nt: TGTGCCAGCAGTTACGAACTAGCGGGCTTCGGGGAGACCCAGTACTTC

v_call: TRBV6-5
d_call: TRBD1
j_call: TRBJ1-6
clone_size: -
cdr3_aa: CASWDRGNSPLHF
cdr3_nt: TGTGCCAGTTGGGACAGGGGAAATTCACCCCTCCACTTT

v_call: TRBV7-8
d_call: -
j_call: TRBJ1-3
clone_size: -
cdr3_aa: CASSSIGLTSGNTIYF
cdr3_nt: TGTGCCAGCAGCTCCATTGGACTGACCTCTGGAAACACCATATATTTT

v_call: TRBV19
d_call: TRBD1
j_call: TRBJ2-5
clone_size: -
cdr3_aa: CASSIGSGQGAETQYF
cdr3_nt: TGTGCCAGTAGTATAGGCTCCGGACAGGGGGCTGAGACCCAGTACTTC

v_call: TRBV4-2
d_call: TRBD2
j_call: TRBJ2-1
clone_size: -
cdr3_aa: CASSPLSGSSYNEQFF
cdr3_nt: TGTGCCAGCAGCCCACTTAGCGGGAGTTCGTACAATGAGCAGTTCTTC

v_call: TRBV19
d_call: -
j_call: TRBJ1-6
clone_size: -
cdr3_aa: CASTRGNSPLHF
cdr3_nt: TGTGCCAGTACGAGGGGTAATTCACCCCTCCACTTT

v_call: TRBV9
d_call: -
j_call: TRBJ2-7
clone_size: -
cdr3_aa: CASSVDGIPGEQYF
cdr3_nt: TGTGCCAGCAGCGTAGATGGCATTCCGGGCGAGCAGTACTTC

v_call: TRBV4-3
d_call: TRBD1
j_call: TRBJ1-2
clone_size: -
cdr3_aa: CASSQDLGGQYYGYTF
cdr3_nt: TGCGCCAGCAGCCAAGATTTGGGGGGACAGTACTATGGCTACACCTTC

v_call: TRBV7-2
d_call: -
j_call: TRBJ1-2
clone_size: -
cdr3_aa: CASSPNTYGYTF
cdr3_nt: TGTGCCAGCAGCCCAAATACCTATGGCTACACCTTC

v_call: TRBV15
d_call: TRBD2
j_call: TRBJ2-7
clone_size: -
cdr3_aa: CATSRDVGSGSGEQYF
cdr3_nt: TGTGCCACCAGCAGAGATGTGGGTAGCGGGTCTGGCGAGCAGTACTTC

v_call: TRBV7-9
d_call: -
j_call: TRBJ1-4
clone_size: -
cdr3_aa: CASSLAQGKSEKLFF
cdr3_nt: TGTGCCAGCAGCTTAGCCCAGGGAAAGAGTGAAAAACTGTTTTTT

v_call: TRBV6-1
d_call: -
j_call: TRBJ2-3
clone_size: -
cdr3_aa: CASSERSHQSTDTQYF
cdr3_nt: TGTGCCAGCAGTGAAAGGTCACACCAATCCACAGATACGCAGTATTTT

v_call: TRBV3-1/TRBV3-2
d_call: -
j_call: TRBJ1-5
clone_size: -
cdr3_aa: CASSQDRQPYQPQHF
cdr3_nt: TGTGCCAGCAGCCAAGATAGACAGCCTTATCAGCCCCAGCATTTT

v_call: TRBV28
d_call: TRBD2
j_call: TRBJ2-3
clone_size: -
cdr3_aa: CASSFGTSGIGTDTQYF
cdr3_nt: TGTGCCAGCAGTTTTGGGACTAGCGGGATTGGGACAGATACGCAGTATTTT

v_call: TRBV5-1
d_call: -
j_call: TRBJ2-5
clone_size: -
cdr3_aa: CASSPGKGGETQYF
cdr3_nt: TGCGCCAGCAGCCCAGGGAAAGGCGGGGAGACCCAGTACTTC

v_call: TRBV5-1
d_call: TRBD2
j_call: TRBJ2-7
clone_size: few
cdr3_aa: CASSFSGRASYEQYF
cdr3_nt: TGCGCCAGCAGCTTTAGCGGGAGGGCCTCCTACGAGCAGTACTTC

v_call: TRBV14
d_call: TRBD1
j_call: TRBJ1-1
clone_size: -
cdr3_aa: CASSQGSSRGRVYTEAFF
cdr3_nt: TGTGCCAGCAGCCAAGGAAGTTCCAGGGGGCGCGTCTACACTGAAGCTTTCTTT

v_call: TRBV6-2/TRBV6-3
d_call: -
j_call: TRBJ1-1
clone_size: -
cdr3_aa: CASSSAGGLNTEAFF
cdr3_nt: TGTGCCAGCAGTTCGGCGGGGGGACTAAACACTGAAGCTTTCTTT

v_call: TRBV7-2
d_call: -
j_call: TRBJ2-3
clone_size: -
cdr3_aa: CASSPADTQYF
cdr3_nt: TGTGCCAGCAGCCCAGCTGACACGCAGTATTTT

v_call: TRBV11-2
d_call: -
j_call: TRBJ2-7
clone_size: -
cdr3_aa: CASSLDLGGTPYEQYF
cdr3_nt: TGTGCCAGCAGCTTAGATCTGGGCGGGACCCCATACGAGCAGTACTTC

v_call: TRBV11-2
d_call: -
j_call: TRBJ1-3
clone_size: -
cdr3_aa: CASRGTGNSGNTIYF
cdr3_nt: TGTGCCAGCAGGGGGACGGGGAACTCTGGAAACACCATATATTTT

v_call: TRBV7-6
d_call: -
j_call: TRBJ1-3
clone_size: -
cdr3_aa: CASSTLDQSSGNTIYF
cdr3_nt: TGTGCCAGCAGCACCCTCGATCAGAGCTCTGGAAACACCATATATTTT

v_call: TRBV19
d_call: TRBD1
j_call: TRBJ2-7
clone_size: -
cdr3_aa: CASSRGQGAYEQYF
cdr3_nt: TGTGCCAGTAGTAGGGGACAGGGGGCGTACGAGCAGTACTTC

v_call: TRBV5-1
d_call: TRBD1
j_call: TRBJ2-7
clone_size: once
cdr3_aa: CASRSGGDSYEQYF
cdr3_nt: TGCGCCAGCCGCTCAGGGGGTGACTCCTACGAGCAGTACTTC

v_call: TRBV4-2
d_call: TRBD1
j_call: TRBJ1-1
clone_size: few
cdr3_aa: CASSQVRGQGVTEAFF
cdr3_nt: TGTGCCAGCAGCCAAGTCAGGGGACAGGGGGTCACTGAAGCTTTCTTT

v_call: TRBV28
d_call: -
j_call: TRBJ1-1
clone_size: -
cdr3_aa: CASSLIRPEAFF
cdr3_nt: TGTGCCAGCAGTTTAATCCGCCCTGAAGCTTTCTTT

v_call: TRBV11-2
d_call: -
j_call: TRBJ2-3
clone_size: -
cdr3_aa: CASSFRGDTQYF
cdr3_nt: TGTGCCAGCAGCTTTCGAGGAGATACGCAGTATTTT

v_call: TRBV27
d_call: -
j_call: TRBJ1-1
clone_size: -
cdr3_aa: CASSFQGAILGTEAFF
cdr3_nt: TGTGCCAGCAGTTTCCAGGGCGCGATTTTGGGCACTGAAGCTTTCTTT

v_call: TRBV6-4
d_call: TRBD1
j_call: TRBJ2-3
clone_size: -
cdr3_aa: CASSVGQGGADTQYF
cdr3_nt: TGTGCCAGCAGTGTCGGACAGGGGGGCGCAGATACGCAGTATTTT

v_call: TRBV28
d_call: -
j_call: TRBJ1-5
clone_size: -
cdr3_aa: CASSFLVSNQPQHF
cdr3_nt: TGTGCCAGCAGTTTTCTGGTTAGCAATCAGCCCCAGCATTTT

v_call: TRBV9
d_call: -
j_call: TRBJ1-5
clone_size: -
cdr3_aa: CASSVEGGGNQPQHF
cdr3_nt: TGTGCCAGCAGCGTAGAGGGGGGAGGCAATCAGCCCCAGCATTTT

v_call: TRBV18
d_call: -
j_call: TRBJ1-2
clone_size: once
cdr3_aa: CASSPPENYGYTF
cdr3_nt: TGTGCCAGCTCACCACCCGAAAACTATGGCTACACCTTC